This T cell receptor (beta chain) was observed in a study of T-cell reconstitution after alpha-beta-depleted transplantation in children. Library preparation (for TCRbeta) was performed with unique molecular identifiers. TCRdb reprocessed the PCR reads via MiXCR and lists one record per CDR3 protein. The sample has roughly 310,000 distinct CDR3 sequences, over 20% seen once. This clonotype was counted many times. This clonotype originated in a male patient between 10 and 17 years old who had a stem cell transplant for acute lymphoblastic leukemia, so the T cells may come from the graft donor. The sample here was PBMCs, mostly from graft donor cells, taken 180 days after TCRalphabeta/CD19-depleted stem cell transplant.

The CDR3 region has the DNA TGCAGTGCTAGAGATACCGGACAAATATTCCTAGGAACAGATACGCAGTATTTT. This translates into CSARDTGQIFLGTDTQYF. This rearrangement joins TRBV20-1 to TRBJ2-3; the D gene is possibly TRBD1 (5 bases). With 0 bases removed from V and 3 bases from J, the gap between germline ends came to 22 bases. The length of the CDR3 is 18 residues. The germline V gene encodes CDR1 DFQATT and CDR2 SNEGSKA (reference sequence).